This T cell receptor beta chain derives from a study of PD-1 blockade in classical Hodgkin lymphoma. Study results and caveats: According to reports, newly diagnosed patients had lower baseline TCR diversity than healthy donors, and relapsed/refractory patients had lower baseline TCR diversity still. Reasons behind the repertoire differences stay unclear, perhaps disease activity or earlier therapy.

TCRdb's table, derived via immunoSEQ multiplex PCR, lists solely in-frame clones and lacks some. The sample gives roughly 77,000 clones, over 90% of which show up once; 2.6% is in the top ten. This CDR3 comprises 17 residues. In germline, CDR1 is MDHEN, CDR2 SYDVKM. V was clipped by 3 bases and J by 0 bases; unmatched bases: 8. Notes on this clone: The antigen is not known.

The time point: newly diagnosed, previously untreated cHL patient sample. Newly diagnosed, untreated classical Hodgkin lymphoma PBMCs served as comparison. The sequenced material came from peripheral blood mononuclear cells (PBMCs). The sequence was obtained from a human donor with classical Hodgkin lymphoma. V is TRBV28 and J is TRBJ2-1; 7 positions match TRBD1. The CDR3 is CASSFLGQESSYNEQFF. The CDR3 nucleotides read TGTGCCAGCAGTTTCCTTGGACAGGAAAGCTCCTACAATGAGCAGTTCTTC.